One and the same sample provided the 13 T cell receptor beta chains below, sequenced in a study of T cells in Graves' hyperthyroidism and ophthalmopathy. The CDR3 regions of TCR beta were amplified from RNA transcripts. The HTBI primer set served for first-round RT-PCR of the TCR CDR3. TCRdb re-derived calls from the multiplex PCR reads in MiXCR, one entry per CDR3 protein. The sample includes around 480,000 distinct CDR3 sequences, 14% seen only once; the top ten take around 17%. The sample was blood. Receptor source: a young woman with Graves' hyperthyroidism.

This clonotype was seen many times. This rearrangement joins TRBV24-1 to TRBJ2-3; D might be TRBD1 or TRBD2, each matching 6 bases. The CDR3 runs to 13 residues. Trimming stripped 7 bases from V and 6 bases from J, with 13 bases between. Germline values: CDR1 KGHDR, CDR2 SFDVKD. The CDR3 is CATRGGEMDTQYF. CDR3 DNA sequence: TGTGCCACCAGGGGGGGCGAGATGGATACGCAGTATTTT.

This clonotype was picked up many times. Germline and junction disagree at one end, which may indicate a read error. The chain carries TRBV30 and TRBJ2-7, with 12 bases aligning to TRBD2. Per the germline V gene, CDR1 is GTSNPN and CDR2 is SVGIG (reference sequence). This CDR3 has 13 amino acids. CDR3 loop: CVWTSGITYEQYF. Here the CDR3 DNA reads TGTGTCTGGACTAGCGGGATCACCTACGAGCAGTACTTC.

This clonotype has a count of ten or more. The chain carries TRBV20-1 and TRBJ1-4, with D uncertain. The CDR3 covers 14 residues. Germline loops: CDR1 DFQATT, CDR2 SNEGSKA (reference sequence). With 5 bases removed from V and 5 bases from J, the gap between germline ends came to 15 bases. CDR3: CSAPQADENEKLFF. Here the CDR3 DNA reads TGCAGTGCTCCCCAGGCGGACGAAAATGAAAAACTGTTTTTT.

Points on this clonotype: An end of the junction does not agree with germline; a read error may underlie this. The rearrangement joins TRBV29-1 to TRBJ2-1, with D possibly being TRBD2 (6 bases). Germline CDR1 reads SQVTM; CDR2 reads ANQGSEA. The CDR3 runs to 13 residues. The CDR3 spells CSIDIGGPDEQFF. In DNA, the CDR3 is TGCAGCATTGACATAGGAGGGCCCGATGAGCAGTTCTTC.

This clonotype has ten or more counts. This chain connects TRBV2 to TRBJ1-5; 9 bases line up with TRBD1. Looked up from germline, CDR1 is SNHLY and CDR2 is FYNNEI. The CDR3 totals 13 residues. The junction had 2 bases not matched to a gene; V was cut back by 5 bases and J by 6 bases. CDR3 DNA: TGTGCCAGCAGTACACAGGGGGCTCAGCCCCAGCATTTT. It encodes CASSTQGAQPQHF.

The chain combines TRBV9 with TRBJ2-2; D is undetermined. Trimming cost V 6 bases and J 6 bases, with 21 bases left between them. Germline V gives CDR1 SGDLS, CDR2 YYNGEE. This CDR3 region has 16 residues. Here the CDR3 reads CASNLKEEPRAGELFF. In DNA, the CDR3 is TGTGCCAGCAACTTAAAAGAGGAACCCCGGGCCGGGGAGCTGTTTTTT.

V usage is TRBV2 and J usage is TRBJ2-3, with TRBD2 identical over 13 bases. CDR1 and CDR2 from the germline V gene are SNHLY and FYNNEI. The CDR3 spans 16 residues. Germline trimming cut 3 bases from V and 4 bases from J; bases unmatched to any gene: 4. CDR3 nucleotides: TGTGCCAGCAGTGATACTAGCGGGAGGGGGCCAGATACGCAGTATTTT. It yields the protein CASSDTSGRGPDTQYF.

This clonotype has only a few counts. The chain carries TRBV5-1 and TRBJ1-1; the D is unclear. The germline V and J ends were trimmed by 5 bases and 4 bases, with 15 bases remaining between them. Germline CDR1 and CDR2: SGHRS and YFSETQ. This CDR3 is 14 amino acids long. Written as DNA, the CDR3 is TGCGCCAGCAGTAGGGTGGTCGGCAGCACTGAAGCTTTCTTT. Protein sequence: CASSRVVGSTEAFF.

The rearrangement joins TRBV19 to TRBJ2-1; 13 positions match TRBD2. With V trimmed by 5 bases and J by 8 bases, 9 bases remained unmatched. The CDR3 extends over 16 amino acids. CDR1 LNHDA and CDR2 SQIVND come from the germline V gene (reference sequence). The CDR3 nucleotides are TGTGCCAGTAGTGTAAACGGACTAGCGGGAGAACATGAGCAGTTCTTC. Amino acids: CASSVNGLAGEHEQFF. Complete variable domain (other parts from reference TRBV19 and TRBJ2-1): DGGITQSPKYLFRKEGQNVTLSCEQNLNHDAMYWYRQDPGQGLRLIYYSQIVNDFQKGDIAEGYSVSREKKESFPLTVTSAQKNPTAFYLCASSVNGLAGEHEQFFGPGTRLTVL.

Ten or more counts support this clonotype. The CDR3 protein is CASSIREEMTEAFF. Written as DNA, the CDR3 is TGTGCCAGTAGTATTCGTGAGGAGATGACTGAAGCTTTCTTT. This rearrangement joins TRBV19 to TRBJ1-1; D not certain. Trimming took off 3 bases at V and 5 bases at J, with 13 bases between the two ends. Germline CDR1 is LNHDA and CDR2 is SQIVND (reference sequence). CDR3 length equals 14 residues.

The rearrangement uses TRBV29-1 and TRBJ2-1; D assignment may be TRBD1 or TRBD2 (5 bases each). This CDR3 spans 13 amino acids. V dropped 7 bases and J dropped 8 bases, with 18 bases sitting between them. Germline assignment: CDR1 SQVTM and CDR2 ANQGSEA. This CDR3 reads CSGGRDPDDEQFF. DNA of the CDR3: TGCAGCGGGGGTAGGGACCCGGATGATGAGCAGTTCTTC.

V gene TRBV15 combines with J gene TRBJ2-6; maybe TRBD1 (6 bases). The CDR3 runs 17 residues. The V end lost 5 bases, the J end lost 0 bases, and 14 bases lay between the germline ends. Germline loops: CDR1 LNHNV, CDR2 YYDKDF (reference sequence). The CDR3 spells CATSLRDRHSGANVLTF. CDR3 sequence (DNA): TGTGCCACCAGCTTACGAGACAGGCACTCTGGGGCCAACGTCCTGACTTTC.

In this sample, this clonotype turned up many times. V gene TRBV6-2 or TRBV6-3 combines with J gene TRBJ2-3; 14 bases fit TRBD2. Germline CDR1 reads MNHEY; CDR2 reads SVGEGT. This CDR3 comprises 14 residues. The J segment lost 5 bases and the V segment lost 8 bases, leaving 3 bases of the junction unmatched. CDR3: CASRLAGGIDTQYF. CDR3 in DNA: TGTGCCAGCCGACTAGCGGGAGGGATAGATACGCAGTATTTT.